This TCR beta chain appears in the sequencing data of a study of blood T cell repertoires in COVID-19. The CDR3 totals 13 residues. Germline-derived CDR1 and CDR2 are SGHTA and FQGNSA. Trimming took 1 base from V and 4 from J, leaving 6 bases between them. Using immunoSEQ multiplex PCR, the repertoire was profiled, and TCRdb retains in-frame clones only, with some absent. The sample lists 200,000 to 300,000 clones, 81% seen once, with 6.5% to 9.5% in the top ten. Material: peripheral blood. The clonotype originates from a woman aged 80 or over with COVID-19, enrolled during active disease. The chain uses TRBV7-2 and TRBJ2-3, with a tentative D call TRBD1 (5 bases). The CDR3 here is CASSLEGADTQYF. CDR3 nucleotide sequence: TGTGCCAGCAGCTTAGAAGGGGCAGATACGCAGTATTTT.